Each of the 5 T cell receptor beta chains below was sequenced from the same sample in a study of response to subunit inactivated influenza vaccine. TCRdb re-called the RT-PCR reads with MiXCR, one entry per CDR3 protein. The table has roughly 780,000 distinct CDR3 sequences, approximately 17% seen once. Specimen: PBMCs from blood, collected more than 4 days after vaccination. The source of these receptors is a man between 45 and 60 years old who received an inactivated influenza vaccine.

The table lists this clonotype with a few counts. This rearrangement joins TRBV29-1 to TRBJ1-1; D is uncertain. CDR1 and CDR2 from the germline V gene are SQVTM and ANQGSEA. Trimming removed 4 bases from V and 0 bases from J, with 12 bases in between. This CDR3 region has 14 residues. For the CDR3, the DNA is TGCAGCGTTGTGAGGCAGGACCTGAACACTGAAGCTTTCTTT. Amino acid sequence: CSVVRQDLNTEAFF.

The J gene is TRBJ2-2, the V gene TRBV20-1, with TRBD2 matching over 8 bases. The CDR3 is 15 amino acids. V shed 3 bases, J shed 5 bases, and the junction held 8 bases outside the gene matches. Germline V gene sequence: CDR1 DFQATT, CDR2 SNEGSKA (reference sequence). The CDR3 nucleotides read TGCAGTGCTAGGCGAGCGGGAGAGTCAACCGGGGAGCTGTTTTTT. Protein product: CSARRAGESTGELFF.

This clonotype was recorded at least ten times. V usage is TRBV6-5 and J usage is TRBJ1-6; unclear D gene. CDR3 length: 12 amino acids. In germline, CDR1 is MNHEY, CDR2 SVGAGI. Deletions cut 5 bases from V and 2 bases from J, with 1 base between. CDR3 amino acids: CASSPYNSPLHF. CDR3 bases: TGTGCCAGCAGTCCCTATAATTCACCCCTCCACTTT.

This clonotype appeared many times. The chain joins TRBV28 to TRBJ2-7; the D gene is possibly TRBD1 (5 bases). From germline, CDR1 is MDHEN and CDR2 SYDVKM. This CDR3 has 15 residues. Trimming took 5 bases from V and 2 from J, leaving 16 bases between them. This CDR3 is CASSTQGDGPYEQYF. The CDR3 coding sequence is TGTGCCAGCAGTACCCAGGGTGACGGCCCCTACGAGCAGTACTTC.

The chain couples TRBV6-1 to TRBJ1-1; D remains ambiguous. The V and J ends lost 6 bases and 0 bases respectively, with 8 bases between them. The CDR3 contains 13 residues. CDR1 and CDR2 (germline): MNHNS, SASEGT. In nucleotides, the CDR3 is TGTGCCAGCAGGCTAGAACTGAACACTGAAGCTTTCTTT. This gives the protein CASRLELNTEAFF.